What follows are 29 T cell receptor beta chains derived from one specimen sequenced in a study of CD4 T cells in relation to SARS-CoV-2 and coronaviruses. Before the COVID-19 pandemic, during about 2010-2019, CD4+ T cells were taken from unexposed donors. The cells were cultured for under 13 days before CD4+ T cells were isolated. These receptors' targets are unknown. Sequenced by immunoSEQ multiplex PCR; TCRdb stores in-frame clones only, minus some. The sample has about 30,000 clones, 72% seen once. Source material: CD4+ T cells from PBMCs, cultured in vitro. Receptor source: a human donor in good health.

The chain carries TRBV3-1 (or the pseudogene TRBV3-2) and TRBJ2-7; 12 positions match TRBD2. CDR1 is LGHDT and CDR2 is YNNKEL in the germline V gene (reference sequence). The CDR3 extends over 19 amino acids. Trimming took 1 base from V and 2 from J; bases not matched to a gene: 12. CDR3 amino acids: CASSQARGKTSGRPYEQYF. The CDR3 DNA reads as TGTGCCAGCAGCCAAGCACGGGGAAAGACTAGCGGGAGACCCTACGAGCAGTACTTC.

The chain is built from TRBV6-2 or TRBV6-3 and TRBJ2-1; 8 nucleotides agree with TRBD2. Germline loops: CDR1 MNHEY, CDR2 SVGEGT. This CDR3 region has 16 residues. With V trimmed by 3 bases and J by 7 bases, 11 bases remained unmatched. The CDR3 region is CASSYVAGTMGNEQFF. In DNA, the CDR3 is TGTGCCAGCAGTTATGTAGCGGGAACGATGGGGAATGAGCAGTTCTTC.

The V call is TRBV24-1, the J call TRBJ1-2; D is unresolved. V lost 2 bases and J lost 4, with 7 bases in between. The length of the CDR3 is 13 residues. Germline-derived CDR1 and CDR2 are KGHDR and SFDVKD. As DNA, the CDR3 is TGTGCCACCAGTGATTATGACGGCTATGGCTACACCTTC. Amino acid sequence: CATSDYDGYGYTF.

This clone appeared a few times. The V and J genes are TRBV5-1 and TRBJ1-1, with no clear D. V was shortened by 4 bases and J by 8 bases, with 21 bases between the two germline ends. The V gene's germline CDR1 is SGHRS and CDR2 YFSETQ. The CDR3 is 15 residues long. CDR3 in DNA: TGCGCCAGCAGCCCACGTGGTGGGCAGTCGGCCGAAGCTTTCTTT. Its translation is CASSPRGGQSAEAFF. Full variable domain (rest looked up from reference TRBV5-1 and TRBJ1-1): KAGVTQTPRYLIKTRGQQVTLSCSPISGHRSVSWYQQTPGQGLQFLFEYFSETQRNKGNFPGRFSGRQFSNSRSEMNVSTLELGDSALYLCASSPRGGQSAEAFFGQGTRLTVV.

V usage is TRBV7-3 and J usage is TRBJ2-5; D may be TRBD1 or TRBD2 (5 bases each). From germline, CDR1 is SGHTA and CDR2 FQGTGA. The CDR3 runs to 15 residues. V gave up 5 bases and J gave up 1 base, with 14 bases separating them. CDR3 coding DNA: TGTGCCAGCAGCCCCATTAAGGGGACCCAAGAGACCCAGTACTTC. Its translation: CASSPIKGTQETQYF.

This chain links TRBV3-1 (or the pseudogene TRBV3-2) with TRBJ2-5, with 9 bases aligning to TRBD1. V was pared by 2 bases and J by 2 bases, with 3 bases of the junction left unmatched. The length of the CDR3 is 15 residues. Germline CDR1 is LGHDT and CDR2 is YNNKEL (reference sequence). In DNA, the CDR3 is TGTGCCAGCAGCCAAATGGGACAGGGACAAGAGACCCAGTACTTC. Residues: CASSQMGQGQETQYF.

V usage is TRBV5-4 and J usage is TRBJ2-7; 13 nucleotides match TRBD2. Germline V gives CDR1 SGHNT, CDR2 YYREEE (reference sequence). The CDR3 spans 14 residues. V dropped 5 bases and J dropped 1; count of bases not matched to a gene: 0. The CDR3 DNA reads as TGTGCCAGCAGACTAGCGGGAGGGTCCTACGAGCAGTACTTC. Protein: CASRLAGGSYEQYF.

In nucleotides, the CDR3 is TGTGCCAGCAGCGTAGCTATTCTAGCGGGAGTTTCCGAGCAGTACTTC. It translates to CASSVAILAGVSEQYF. The gene calls are TRBV9 and TRBJ2-7; TRBD2 matches at 10 bases. In germline, CDR1 is SGDLS, CDR2 YYNGEE. The CDR3 loop spans 16 amino acids. With 0 bases clipped from V and 6 bases from J, the junction kept 9 bases outside the gene matches.

The J gene is TRBJ2-1, the V gene TRBV6-5; 10 positions match TRBD2. J lost 6 bases, V lost 6 bases, and 8 bases had no gene match. Germline V lookup: CDR1 MNHEY, CDR2 SVGAGI. CDR3 size: 15 residues. CDR3 DNA: TGTGCCAGCAGCCAAGGACTAGCGGCTACCAATGAGCAGTTCTTC. This sequence encodes CASSQGLAATNEQFF.

The V and J genes are TRBV19 and TRBJ1-1; TRBD1 might be the D (6 bases). The CDR3 contains 14 residues. Germline-derived CDR1 and CDR2 are LNHDA and SQIVND (reference sequence). V was pared by 6 bases and J by 1 base, with 12 bases between. The CDR3 DNA sequence: TGTGCCAGTAGCCCAGGGGTTTCGAACACTGAAGCTTTCTTT. Its translation is CASSPGVSNTEAFF.

This rearrangement joins TRBV5-1 to TRBJ1-4; D is perhaps TRBD1 (6 bases). V dropped 0 bases and J dropped 8 bases, with 14 bases sitting between them. The germline CDR1 and CDR2 sequences are SGHRS and YFSETQ. This CDR3 has 15 amino acids. CDR3 nucleotide sequence: TGCGCCAGCAGCTTGGCCTCAGGGGTTGACGAAAAACTGTTTTTT. It encodes CASSLASGVDEKLFF. Full variable domain (missing parts from reference TRBV5-1 and TRBJ1-4): KAGVTQTPRYLIKTRGQQVTLSCSPISGHRSVSWYQQTPGQGLQFLFEYFSETQRNKGNFPGRFSGRQFSNSRSEMNVSTLELGDSALYLCASSLASGVDEKLFFGSGTQLSVL.

J is TRBJ2-1 and V is TRBV2; 13 positions agree with TRBD2. Germline assignment: CDR1 SNHLY and CDR2 FYNNEI. The V gene end was trimmed by 5 bases and the J gene end by 5 bases; junction bases not matched to a gene: 15. The CDR3 consists of 19 residues. DNA of the CDR3: TGTGCCAGCAGTCAACTACTAGCGGGAGGGCCCTTGGGCAACAATGAGCAGTTCTTC. Encoded protein: CASSQLLAGGPLGNNEQFF.

This sequence joins TRBV19 and TRBJ2-7; possible D gene TRBD1, 6 bases. With 4 bases removed from V and 4 bases from J, the gap between germline ends came to 14 bases. In germline, CDR1 is LNHDA, CDR2 SQIVND (reference sequence). This CDR3 is 14 amino acids long. CDR3 nucleotides: TGTGCCAGTAGTAGGGGGCCGGTCGTGTACGAGCAGTACTTC. Translating gives CASSRGPVVYEQYF.

The chain is built from TRBV6-2 or TRBV6-3 and TRBJ1-6; D not resolved. Germline V gives CDR1 MNHEY, CDR2 SVGEGT. This CDR3 spans 17 amino acids. Trimming pared 0 bases from V and 0 bases from J, leaving 9 bases between. The CDR3 nucleotides are TGTGCCAGCAGTTACTCAGACGCCTCCTCCTATAATTCACCCCTCCACTTT. Amino acids: CASSYSDASSYNSPLHF.

V is TRBV12-3 or TRBV12-4 and J is TRBJ1-1; weak D call: TRBD1 (5 bases). Trimming cost V 6 bases and J 5 bases, with 10 bases left between them. The CDR3 is 12 amino acids. The CDR3 here is CASRQGRTEAFF. In DNA form, the CDR3 reads TGTGCCAGCAGGCAGGGTAGGACTGAAGCTTTCTTT.

The chain combines TRBV3-1 (or the pseudogene TRBV3-2) with TRBJ2-1; TRBD1 agrees at 10 bases. The V gene's germline CDR1 is LGHDT and CDR2 YNNKEL (reference sequence). V lost 0 bases and J lost 9; bases outside the gene matches: 8. This CDR3 comprises 16 residues. The CDR3 bases are TGTGCCAGCAGCCAAGATCCGCGACAGGGGGCTGGTGAGCAGTTCTTC. This translates into CASSQDPRQGAGEQFF.

This clone was detected a few times. The chain recombines TRBV6-6 with TRBJ1-3; D gene ambiguous. The CDR3 is 16 amino acids. Germline V lookup: CDR1 MNHNY, CDR2 SVGAGI (reference sequence). V shed 4 bases and J shed 0 bases, with 13 bases lying between them. The CDR3 here is CASSSALGSSGNTIYF. CDR3 coding DNA: TGTGCCAGCAGTTCGGCACTGGGCAGCTCTGGAAACACCATATATTTT.

The rearrangement uses TRBV12-5 and TRBJ2-1, with D unresolved. Trimming left V 1 base short and J 3 bases short, with 7 bases between. The CDR3 spans 14 residues. The germline V gene encodes CDR1 LGHNT and CDR2 FRNRAP. CDR3 nucleotides: TGTGCTAGTGGTTTGGGGAATTTCTACAATGAGCAGTTCTTC. It translates to CASGLGNFYNEQFF. Looking up the rest from reference TRBV12-5 and TRBJ2-1 gives the full variable domain: DARVTQTPRHKVTEMGQEVTMRCQPILGHNTVFWYRQTMMQGLELLAYFRNRAPLDDSGMPKDRFSAEMPDATLATLKIQPSEPRDSAVYFCASGLGNFYNEQFFGPGTRLTVL.

V usage is TRBV27 and J usage is TRBJ2-7; no firm D call. Trimming took off 2 bases at V and 7 bases at J, with 12 bases between the two ends. This CDR3 has 13 amino acids. Germline CDR1 and CDR2: MNHEY and SMNVEV (reference sequence). In DNA, the CDR3 is TGTGCCAGCAGTTTAATCCCTGCTCAGGAGCAGTACTTC. Its translation: CASSLIPAQEQYF.

The J gene is TRBJ2-6, the V gene TRBV7-2; 7 bases are a match to TRBD1. CDR1 and CDR2 (germline): SGHTA, FQGNSA. The CDR3 loop spans 14 amino acids. V lost 11 bases to trimming and J lost 4 bases; unmatched junction nucleotides: 8. The CDR3 nucleotides are TGTGCCGGTAACAGGGGAACAGGGGCCAACGTCCTGACTTTC. Protein sequence: CAGNRGTGANVLTF.

V gene TRBV4-1 combines with J gene TRBJ1-6; tentatively, D is TRBD1 (5 bases). V dropped 0 bases and J dropped 7 bases, with 10 bases sitting between them. Germline V lookup: CDR1 MGHRA, CDR2 YSYEKL. CDR3 size: 15 residues. CDR3 sequence: CASSQDRDGNSPLHF. CDR3 sequence (DNA): TGCGCCAGCAGCCAAGATCGGGACGGGAATTCACCCCTCCACTTT.

This clone was detected only a few times. The chain employs TRBV28 and TRBJ1-3; D gene ambiguous. There are 15 residues in the CDR3. Germline CDR1 is MDHEN and CDR2 is SYDVKM. The V and J ends lost 3 bases and 0 bases respectively, with 9 bases between them. This CDR3 reads CASSFTIPSGNTIYF. The CDR3, as DNA: TGTGCCAGCAGTTTCACCATTCCCTCTGGAAACACCATATATTTT.

This clone appeared a few times. The CDR3 nucleotides are TGTGCCAGCAGCACAGGGGGCTGCCCTAACTATGGCTACACCTTC. Translated, it gives CASSTGGCPNYGYTF. V is TRBV21-1 and J is TRBJ1-2; the table gives TRBD1 as D, unverified against the DNA. TRBV21-1 is tagged as a pseudogene. The CDR3 extends over 15 amino acids.

The CDR3 DNA reads TGTGCCAGCAGCTTAGTCCCGGATATCTACGAAAAACTGTTTTTT. Translating gives CASSLVPDIYEKLFF. This sequence joins TRBV7-8 and TRBJ1-4; D is unclear. V was trimmed by 1 base and J by 8 bases, leaving 14 bases between them. CDR1 and CDR2 from the germline V gene are SGHVS and FQNEAQ. This CDR3 is 15 amino acids long.

The J gene is TRBJ2-1, the V gene TRBV28, with TRBD2 identical over 8 bases. The CDR3 covers 16 residues. The V and J ends lost 6 bases and 0 bases, in that order; junction bases with no gene match: 7. CDR1 is MDHEN, CDR2 SYDVKM, per germline. CDR3 residues: CASRLAALSSYNEQFF. CDR3 sequence (DNA): TGTGCCAGCAGACTAGCGGCCTTGAGCTCCTACAATGAGCAGTTCTTC.

The genes are TRBV25-1 and TRBJ1-4; D uncertain. This CDR3 spans 14 amino acids. The V gene lost 4 bases and the J gene lost 4 bases, with 10 bases spanning the gap. CDR1 and CDR2 from the germline V gene are MGHDK and SYGVNS. CDR3 coding DNA: TGTGCCAGCAGTGTGCCAGGCGTTAATGAAAAACTGTTTTTT. Translating gives CASSVPGVNEKLFF.

The chain links TRBV11-2 to TRBJ2-7, with 7 bases identical to TRBD2. Trimming at V came to 6 bases and at J to 0 bases, leaving 8 bases not matched to a gene. CDR1 and CDR2 from the germline V gene are SGHAT and FQNNGV. This CDR3 region has 15 residues. The CDR3 DNA reads TGTGCCAGCAGACCAGCTGGACTAGGCTCCTACGAGCAGTACTTC. Translated, it gives CASRPAGLGSYEQYF. The whole variable domain, filled in from reference TRBV11-2 and TRBJ2-7, reads EAGVAQSPRYKIIEKRQSVAFWCNPISGHATLYWYQQILGQGPKLLIQFQNNGVVDDSQLPKDRFSAERLKGVDSTLKIQPAKLEDSAVYLCASRPAGLGSYEQYFGPGTRLTVT.

This clone has more than one count but fewer than ten. The gene calls are TRBV11-3 and TRBJ2-2, with D maybe TRBD2 (6 bases). V lost 0 bases and J lost 3, with 17 bases in between. The CDR3 consists of 18 residues. Germline CDR1 and CDR2: SGHNT and YENEEA. In DNA, the CDR3 is TGTGCCAGCAGCTTAGACCCGGGCCTCGGGGGTTACACCGGGGAGCTGTTTTTT. Residues: CASSLDPGLGGYTGELFF.

The rearrangement links TRBV19 to TRBJ2-2; TRBD2 aligns across 14 bases. The V gene's germline CDR1 is LNHDA and CDR2 SQIVND (reference sequence). There are 15 residues in the CDR3. Trimming removed 4 bases from V and 8 bases from J; junction bases left unmatched: 3. This CDR3 is CASSTGLAGGGELFF. The DNA of the CDR3 is TGTGCCAGTAGTACCGGACTAGCGGGAGGAGGGGAGCTGTTTTTT. The whole variable domain, remainder taken from reference TRBV19 and TRBJ2-2, is DGGITQSPKYLFRKEGQNVTLSCEQNLNHDAMYWYRQDPGQGLRLIYYSQIVNDFQKGDIAEGYSVSREKKESFPLTVTSAQKNPTAFYLCASSTGLAGGGELFFGEGSRLTVL.